This T cell receptor beta chain was recorded in a study of blood T cell repertoires in COVID-19. Germline V gene sequence: CDR1 SGHRS, CDR2 YFSETQ. The ends lost 4 bases at V and 3 bases at J; junction bases unmatched: 14. The CDR3 sequence is 18 residues long. TCRdb keeps only in-frame clones here, not all; method: immunoSEQ multiplex PCR. The sample contains hundreds of thousands of clones, approximately 83% of which appear only once. In this sample, this clone turned up a few times. Sequencing was done on a sample of peripheral blood. This TCR was sampled from a man aged 35-49 years with acute or convalescent COVID-19. The chain uses TRBV5-1 and TRBJ2-4; 9 bases align to TRBD1. CDR3 loop: CASSGGQGGPFGKNIQYF. The CDR3 region has the DNA TGCGCCAGCAGCGGGGGACAGGGAGGACCTTTTGGCAAAAACATTCAGTACTTC.